This T cell receptor beta chain was obtained from a study of lymphopenia after photon versus proton radiotherapy. Only in-frame clones appear in the TCRdb table, and some are missing; sequencing was by immunoSEQ multiplex PCR. The sample yields about 40,000 clones, about four fifths seen once. Losses at the gene ends were 3 bases for V and 4 bases for J; bases not matched to a gene: 4. Germline CDR1 and CDR2: SEHNR and FQNEAQ (reference sequence). There are 14 residues in the CDR3. The TCR originated in a woman aged 70-85 years with pancreatic cancer. V gene TRBV7-9 combines with J gene TRBJ2-5; 8 nucleotides align to TRBD1. The sample in question was peripheral blood, obtained from a patient treated with proton-based radiotherapy. Written as DNA, the CDR3 is TGTGCCAGCAGCTTTTCCGGGACAGGAGAGACCCAGTACTTC. It encodes CASSFSGTGETQYF.